The 17 T cell receptor beta chains reported below all come from one sample, sequenced in a study of blood T cell repertoires in COVID-19. Sequencing used immunoSEQ multiplex PCR; TCRdb keeps in-frame clones, though not all of them. The top ten hold about 6.9% of the sample, which has more than 300,000 clones, about 87% seen once. Specimen: peripheral blood. All receptors come from a woman between 50 and 59 years old with COVID-19, enrolled during active disease.

This clone was picked up one time. The chain uses TRBV11-3 and TRBJ2-7; D not certain. CDR1 SGHNT and CDR2 YENEEA come from the germline V gene. The CDR3 has 13 amino acids. Deletions cut 0 bases from V and 9 bases from J, with 12 bases between. The chain's CDR3 is CASSLEFERRQYF. CDR3 nucleotide sequence: TGTGCCAGCAGCTTAGAGTTTGAGAGAAGGCAGTACTTC. Supplemented by reference TRBV11-3 and TRBJ2-7, the full variable domain reads EAGVVQSPRYKIIEKKQPVAFWCNPISGHNTLYWYLQNLGQGPELLIRYENEEAVDDSQLPKDRFSAERLKGVDSTLKIQPAELGDSAVYLCASSLEFERRQYFGPGTRLTVT.

The chain is built from TRBV7-8 and TRBJ1-5; D gene uncertain. V was clipped by 4 bases and J by 0 bases, with 7 bases between them. Per the germline V gene, CDR1 is SGHVS and CDR2 is FQNEAQ. The CDR3 covers 14 residues. The CDR3 loop is CASSSYNSNQPQHF. Here the CDR3 DNA reads TGTGCCAGCAGCTCCTATAATAGCAATCAGCCCCAGCATTTT.

The rearrangement links TRBV5-1 to TRBJ2-5; D possibly corresponds to TRBD2 (5 bases). V was clipped by 4 bases and J by 2 bases, with 9 bases between them. The CDR3 is 13 residues long. Germline V gives CDR1 SGHRS, CDR2 YFSETQ. CDR3 bases: TGCGCCAGCAGCATGAGGGTGCAAGAGACCCAGTACTTC. It codes for CASSMRVQETQYF. The full variable domain, completed using reference TRBV5-1 and TRBJ2-5, is KAGVTQTPRYLIKTRGQQVTLSCSPISGHRSVSWYQQTPGQGLQFLFEYFSETQRNKGNFPGRFSGRQFSNSRSEMNVSTLELGDSALYLCASSMRVQETQYFGPGTRLLVL.

This clone was detected ten times or more. The gene calls are TRBV7-9 and TRBJ1-1, with TRBD1 as a possible D gene (6 bases). Trimming took off 11 bases at V and 5 bases at J, with 18 bases between the two ends. This CDR3 comprises 13 residues. Germline values: CDR1 SEHNR, CDR2 FQNEAQ (reference sequence). The chain's CDR3 is CAATRGAETEAFF. The CDR3 bases are TGTGCCGCCACCCGGGGGGCTGAGACTGAAGCTTTCTTT.

V and J are TRBV6-6 and TRBJ2-6, with 9 bases identical to TRBD2. Germline assignment: CDR1 MNHNY and CDR2 SVGAGI (reference sequence). The CDR3 length is 15 residues. The V gene end was trimmed by 8 bases and the J gene end by 1 base; junction bases not matched to a gene: 3. The CDR3 loop reads CASASGVSGANVLTF. In DNA form, the CDR3 reads TGTGCCAGCGCTAGCGGGGTGTCTGGGGCCAACGTCCTGACTTTC.

The chain employs TRBV9 and TRBJ1-1; D uncertain. From germline, CDR1 is SGDLS and CDR2 YYNGEE. The CDR3 sequence is 17 residues long. The V end was cut by 0 bases, the J end by 0 bases, with 15 bases between. DNA for the CDR3: TGTGCCAGCAGCGTAGCTGGCCTCAGTGCCATGAACACTGAAGCTTTCTTT. It encodes CASSVAGLSAMNTEAFF.

The V and J genes are TRBV7-3 and TRBJ1-1; 7 bases agree with TRBD1. The CDR3 runs 13 residues. The J segment lost 11 bases and the V segment lost 2 bases, leaving 8 bases of the junction unmatched. Germline CDR1 SGHTA, CDR2 FQGTGA. The CDR3 DNA reads as TGTGCCAGCAGCTTATCAGGGGGGACTGCGGCTTTCTTT. Translating it yields CASSLSGGTAAFF.

This sequence joins TRBV18 and TRBJ1-2, with TRBD1 identical over 7 bases. V dropped 2 bases and J dropped 8; count of bases not matched to a gene: 11. The CDR3 consists of 15 residues. CDR1 and CDR2 from the germline V gene are KGHSH and LQKENI. The CDR3: CASSPGTDITSGYTF. The CDR3 DNA follows: TGTGCCAGCTCACCAGGGACAGATATCACGTCGGGCTACACCTTC.

This chain joins TRBV18 and TRBJ2-5; 8 positions match TRBD2. Germline V gene data show CDR1 as KGHSH and CDR2 as LQKENI. The V and J ends lost 3 bases and 3 bases, in that order; junction bases with no gene match: 6. The CDR3 contains 15 residues. The CDR3 DNA reads TGTGCCAGCTCACCTTTAGCGGGGAGGGAAGAGACCCAGTACTTC. Its translation: CASSPLAGREETQYF.

The chain is built from TRBV19 and TRBJ2-1, with 7 bases fitting TRBD2. V shed 5 bases, J shed 9 bases, and the junction held 7 bases outside the gene matches. Germline-derived CDR1 and CDR2 are LNHDA and SQIVND (reference sequence). CDR3 size: 13 residues. The CDR3 sequence: CASSYLGEGEQFF. CDR3 DNA: TGTGCCAGTAGTTACCTTGGGGAGGGTGAGCAGTTCTTC.

The V gene is TRBV30, the J gene TRBJ2-1; possibly TRBD1 for D (5 bases). The CDR3 extends over 11 amino acids. Germline CDR1 GTSNPN, CDR2 SVGIG (reference sequence). The germline V and J ends were trimmed by 5 bases and 10 bases, with 12 bases remaining between them. The CDR3 sequence: CAWRYQGEQFF. In DNA form, the CDR3 reads TGTGCCTGGCGCTATCAGGGAGAGCAGTTCTTC.

This chain uses TRBV7-9 with TRBJ1-3, with D hard to call. Looked up from germline, CDR1 is SEHNR and CDR2 is FQNEAQ (reference sequence). The CDR3 spans 15 residues. The V gene lost 2 bases and the J gene lost 0 bases, with 8 bases spanning the gap. Written as DNA, the CDR3 is TGTGCCAGCAGCTTACCCCAGATCTCTGGAAACACCATATATTTT. Protein: CASSLPQISGNTIYF.

The V gene is TRBV5-1, the J gene TRBJ1-4, with D perhaps TRBD1 (5 bases). The CDR3 spans 15 residues. V lost 2 bases, J lost 5 bases, and 13 bases lay in between. CDR1 SGHRS and CDR2 YFSETQ come from the germline V gene. CDR3 protein: CASSFRGDSNEKLFF. As DNA, the CDR3 is TGCGCCAGCAGCTTCCGGGGGGACTCCAATGAAAAACTGTTTTTT.

This chain connects TRBV27 to TRBJ2-5; no definite D call. CDR1 and CDR2 (germline): MNHEY, SMNVEV (reference sequence). V was clipped by 6 bases and J by 4 bases, with 12 bases between them. CDR3 size: 13 residues. CDR3 nucleotides: TGTGCCAGCAGCCCAGCCAGCGTAGAGACCCAGTACTTC. This sequence encodes CASSPASVETQYF.

This chain links TRBV4-2 with TRBJ2-7; 12 bases map to TRBD1. The CDR3 runs to 15 residues. The germline CDR1 and CDR2 sequences are LGHNA and YNFKEQ. The ends lost 1 base at V and 7 bases at J; junction bases unmatched: 5. The CDR3 nucleotides read TGTGCCAGCAGCCAAGTGGGACAGGGGGCGCAGGAGCAGTACTTC. Translating it yields CASSQVGQGAQEQYF.

This clone was seen many times. This chain joins TRBV5-6 and TRBJ1-1, with TRBD1 matching 7 bases. The germline CDR1 and CDR2 sequences are SGHDT and YYEEEE. The CDR3 extends over 15 amino acids. J gave up 3 bases and V 2 bases, and 7 bases lay outside the gene matches. CDR3 in DNA: TGTGCCAGCAGCTTCGGGTACACAGGGGACACTGAAGCTTTCTTT. This codes for CASSFGYTGDTEAFF.

The CDR3 region has the DNA TGCAGCGTTAGGGACAGGGGGCTAATCGAGCAGTACTTC. It codes for CSVRDRGLIEQYF. The chain links TRBV29-1 to TRBJ2-7; 12 bases are a match to TRBD1. V was clipped by 5 bases and J by 6 bases; unmatched bases: 5. The CDR3 extends over 13 amino acids. Germline loops: CDR1 SQVTM, CDR2 ANQGSEA.